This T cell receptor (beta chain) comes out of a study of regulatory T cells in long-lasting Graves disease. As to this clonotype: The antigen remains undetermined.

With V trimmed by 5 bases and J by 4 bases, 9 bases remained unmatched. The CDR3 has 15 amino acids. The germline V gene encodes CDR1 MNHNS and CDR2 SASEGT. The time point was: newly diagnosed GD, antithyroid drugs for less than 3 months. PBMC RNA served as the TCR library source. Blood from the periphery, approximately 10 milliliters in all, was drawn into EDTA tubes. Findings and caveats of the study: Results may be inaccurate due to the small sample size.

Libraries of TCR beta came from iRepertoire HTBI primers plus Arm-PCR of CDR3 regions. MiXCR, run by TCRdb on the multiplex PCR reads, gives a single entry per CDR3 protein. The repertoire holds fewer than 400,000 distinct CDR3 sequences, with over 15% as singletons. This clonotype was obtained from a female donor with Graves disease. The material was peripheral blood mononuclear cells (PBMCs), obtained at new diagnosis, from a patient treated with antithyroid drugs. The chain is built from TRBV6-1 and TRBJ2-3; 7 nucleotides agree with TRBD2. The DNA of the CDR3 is TGTGCCAGCAGTAGGTCGGCGGGAGAGGCAGATACGCAGTATTTT. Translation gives CASSRSAGEADTQYF.